The 16 T cell receptor beta chains given below trace back to one sample, sequenced in a study of Graves' ophthalmopathy and Graves' hyperthyroidism. The authors amplified TCR beta CDR3 regions from RNA transcripts. In the first round, RT-PCR was carried out with HTBI primers, and a multiplex PCR formed the second round. TCRdb ran MiXCR on the multiplex PCR reads and lists one entry per CDR3 protein. Among around 470,000 distinct CDR3 sequences, approximately 15% were seen once, and the ten largest hold over 8%. Sequenced: blood. All receptors derive from a woman in her twenties or thirties with Graves' ophthalmopathy.

This clonotype was recorded at least ten times. The chain links TRBV7-9 to TRBJ1-1; D not certain. Trimming left V 2 bases short and J 0 bases short, with 10 bases between. Germline CDR1 SEHNR, CDR2 FQNEAQ (reference sequence). This CDR3 has 15 residues. The CDR3 DNA reads as TGTGCCAGCAGCTTACGTGTCGGTTTGAACACTGAAGCTTTCTTT. Encoded protein: CASSLRVGLNTEAFF. Variable domain in full (rest from reference TRBV7-9 and TRBJ1-1): DTGVSQNPRHKITKRGQNVTFRCDPISEHNRLYWYRQTLGQGPEFLTYFQNEAQLEKSRLLSDRFSAERPKGSFSTLEIQRTEQGDSAMYLCASSLRVGLNTEAFFGQGTRLTVV.

The chain uses TRBV7-9 and TRBJ2-5; 10 positions match TRBD2. The CDR3 is 18 residues long. The V and J ends lost 3 bases and 0 bases, in that order; junction bases with no gene match: 10. Looked up from germline, CDR1 is SEHNR and CDR2 is FQNEAQ (reference sequence). DNA of the CDR3: TGTGCCAGCAGCTTCCTTAGCGGGGGGATCCCGTACCAAGAGACCCAGTACTTC. It specifies CASSFLSGGIPYQETQYF.

The table lists this clonotype with many counts. The chain is built from TRBV12-3 or TRBV12-4 and TRBJ1-1; D call uncertain. Trimming shortened V by 7 bases and J by 3 bases, and 15 bases separated the two germline ends. This CDR3 is 14 amino acids long. CDR3 in DNA: TGTGCCAGCATCCTATCGTGGGAGGACACTGAAGCTTTCTTT. The encoded protein is CASILSWEDTEAFF.

This clonotype was detected many times. V usage is TRBV20-1 and J usage is TRBJ1-5; TRBD1 matches 7 bases. This CDR3 has 14 amino acids. V trimming: 5 bases; J trimming: 4 bases; junction bases outside the gene matches: 8. From germline, CDR1 is DFQATT and CDR2 SNEGSKA (reference sequence). CDR3 nucleotides: TGCAGTGCTTCGCAGGGGGATCGGAATCAGCCCCAGCATTTT. It is translated as CSASQGDRNQPQHF.

This chain uses TRBV7-9 with TRBJ2-7; 10 bases fit TRBD2. The CDR3 is 15 residues long. The V gene's germline CDR1 is SEHNR and CDR2 FQNEAQ (reference sequence). With 5 bases clipped from V and 0 bases from J, the junction kept 4 bases outside the gene matches. In nucleotides, the CDR3 is TGTGCCAGCAGCCCGACTAGCGGGCCCTCCTACGAGCAGTACTTC. Protein product: CASSPTSGPSYEQYF.

In this sample, this clonotype turned up many times. V gene TRBV5-1 combines with J gene TRBJ1-1; tentatively, D is TRBD1 (5 bases). V lost 0 bases and J lost 4, with 10 bases in between. CDR1 and CDR2 from the germline V gene are SGHRS and YFSETQ. This CDR3 has 14 amino acids. CDR3 bases: TGCGCCAGCAGCTTGGCCGATGGGGGCACTGAAGCTTTCTTT. Its protein product is CASSLADGGTEAFF. The whole variable domain, filled in from reference TRBV5-1 and TRBJ1-1, reads KAGVTQTPRYLIKTRGQQVTLSCSPISGHRSVSWYQQTPGQGLQFLFEYFSETQRNKGNFPGRFSGRQFSNSRSEMNVSTLELGDSALYLCASSLADGGTEAFFGQGTRLTVV.

This clonotype has a count of ten or more. CDR3 sequence reads: CASSAGALYEQYF. CDR3 coding DNA: TGTGCCAGCAGCGCCGGGGCTCTCTACGAGCAGTACTTC. The rearrangement joins TRBV28 to TRBJ2-7, with D perhaps matching TRBD1 or TRBD2 (5 bases each). V lost 6 bases and J lost 3, with 12 bases in between. Germline lookup yields CDR1 MDHEN and CDR2 SYDVKM. The CDR3 totals 13 residues.

This clonotype showed up just a few times. This sequence may be a read error, since a much larger clone differs from it by one base. This chain links TRBV30 with TRBJ2-4; no firm D call. The CDR3 runs to 12 residues. V shed 6 bases and J shed 9 bases, with 15 bases lying between them. Germline V gene lookup returns CDR1 GTSNPN and CDR2 SVGIG (reference sequence). The CDR3 DNA is TGTGCCTGTAGCCCCGTGAGCCCCATTCAGTACTTC. Its translation is CACSPVSPIQYF.

This clonotype was seen many times. The chain uses TRBV4-1 and TRBJ2-7; 8 positions match TRBD1. The V and J ends lost 3 bases and 3 bases, in that order; junction bases with no gene match: 7. This CDR3 is 15 amino acids long. Per the germline V gene, CDR1 is MGHRA and CDR2 is YSYEKL. For the CDR3, the DNA is TGCGCCAGCAGCCAGACGACAGGGGTGAGCTACGAGCAGTACTTC. This sequence encodes CASSQTTGVSYEQYF.

Details on this clonotype: Possible read error: a much larger clone is one base away. The chain combines TRBV6-2 or TRBV6-3 with TRBJ1-2; maybe TRBD1 (6 bases). The CDR3 is 12 amino acids. Germline V lookup: CDR1 MNHEY, CDR2 SVGEGT. DNA for the CDR3: TGTACCAGCAGTACCTCCCGGGGGCGCTACACCTTC. Protein product: CTSSTSRGRYTF.

This clonotype was detected a few times. The chain combines TRBV30 with TRBJ2-7; possible D gene TRBD2, 6 bases. The length of the CDR3 is 12 residues. V gave up 0 bases and J gave up 5 bases, with 8 bases separating them. The germline V gene has CDR1 GTSNPN and CDR2 SVGIG (reference sequence). Written as DNA, the CDR3 is TGTGCCTGGAGTGTAGGAGGGAACGAGCAGTACTTC. Its translation is CAWSVGGNEQYF.

This sequence joins TRBV24-1 and TRBJ2-7; no clear D. From germline, CDR1 is KGHDR and CDR2 SFDVKD. CDR3 size: 13 residues. V lost 6 bases and J 1 base, leaving 9 bases between the germline ends. For the CDR3, the DNA is TGTGCCACCAGTACCGGCGGTTCCTACGAGCAGTACTTC. Amino acid sequence: CATSTGGSYEQYF.

This clonotype has ten or more counts. This rearrangement joins TRBV6-2 or TRBV6-3 to TRBJ2-2, with TRBD1 matching 10 bases. CDR1 MNHEY and CDR2 SVGEGT come from the germline V gene. V lost 0 bases and J lost 7; bases outside the gene matches: 14. There are 19 residues in the CDR3. CDR3 coding DNA: TGTGCCAGCAGTTACTCTCCGGGACAGGGGAGGGGAGGGCACGGGGAGCTGTTTTTT. Its translation is CASSYSPGQGRGGHGELFF.

The sample holds many counts of this clonotype. At one of its ends the junction is not consistent with the germline gene, which may arise from a read error. This sequence joins TRBV15 and TRBJ2-2; possible D gene TRBD2, 5 bases. This CDR3 has 14 residues. CDR1 is LNHNV and CDR2 is YYDKDF in the germline V gene (reference sequence). The CDR3 DNA follows: TGTGCCACCAGCGGGGAAAGCAGCACCGGGGAGCCGTTTTTT. Translating gives CATSGESSTGEPFF.

This clonotype occurred many times. V gene TRBV18 combines with J gene TRBJ2-7; TRBD2 matches 8 bases. The CDR3 runs 14 residues. The V and J ends lost 3 bases and 6 bases, in that order; junction bases with no gene match: 7. Germline loops: CDR1 KGHSH, CDR2 LQKENI. The CDR3, as DNA: TGTGCCAGCTCACCTCCCGGGAGGGGGGGCGAGCAGTACTTC. Its translation is CASSPPGRGGEQYF.

This clonotype has at least ten counts. The chain joins TRBV30 to TRBJ1-1; a possible D gene is TRBD1 (5 bases). V lost 2 bases to trimming and J lost 0 bases, with 7 bases between them. Per the germline V gene, CDR1 is GTSNPN and CDR2 is SVGIG (reference sequence). This CDR3 spans 13 amino acids. CDR3 DNA sequence: TGTGCCTGGAGTACGGGGGTGAACACTGAAGCTTTCTTT. It yields the protein CAWSTGVNTEAFF.